This T cell receptor (beta chain) was sequenced in a study of blood T cell repertoires in COVID-19. The table came from immunoSEQ multiplex PCR; TCRdb's copy has only in-frame clones and leaves some out. Here the sample spans about 40,000 clones, roughly 84% being singletons. This CDR3 has 16 amino acids. The V gene end was trimmed by 1 base and the J gene end by 4 bases; junction bases not matched to a gene: 7. The receptor comes from a woman between 65 and 79 years old with acute or convalescent COVID-19. Sequencing input: peripheral blood. This chain links TRBV23-1 with TRBJ1-3, with 7 bases lining up with TRBD1. TRBV23-1 is flagged as an ORF with uncertain function. The CDR3 DNA reads as TGCGCCAGCAGTCAATTAGTAAGGGGGCCAGGAAACACCATATATTTT. Amino acids: CASSQLVRGPGNTIYF.